These 13 T cell receptor beta chains were all obtained from the same sample, sequenced in a study of stem cell transplantation in POMP-related autoinflammatory disease (dated by TCRdb to the early 2020s). The method was the immunoSEQ multiplex PCR assay. In its TCRdb copy, this immuneACCESS table keeps in-frame sequences only and misses some clones. Where compared with another copy, unresolved V genes explain less than half of these, and the others have no known cause. This sample is represented by tens of thousands of clones; roughly 93% of them were singletons. About 0.7% of the sample is taken by the ten largest. What this sample's time point label stands for: after hematopoietic stem cell transplant. The sequencing used CD4+ T cells from PBMCs, collected after stem cell transplantation. These receptors came from a human patient with POMP-related autoinflammation and immune dysregulation (PRAID). Following a transplant, some T lymphocytes may have been derived from the graft donor.

The chain uses TRBV6-2 or TRBV6-3 and TRBJ2-2; D is perhaps TRBD2 (5 bases). The V gene's germline CDR1 is MNHEY and CDR2 SVGEGT. The CDR3 is 16 residues long. Trimming removed 5 bases at V and 2 bases at J, with 15 bases between. The CDR3 spells CASSREGQSNTGELFF. DNA for the CDR3: TGTGCCAGCAGTAGAGAGGGTCAGTCAAACACCGGGGAGCTGTTTTTT.

The chain employs TRBV6-1 and TRBJ2-2, with D unclear. This CDR3 spans 14 amino acids. The V end lost 1 base, the J end lost 7 bases, and 10 bases lay between the germline ends. Germline V CDR1 and CDR2: MNHNS, SASEGT. CDR3 amino acids: CASSEVLSLGELFF. As DNA, the CDR3 is TGTGCCAGCAGTGAAGTTCTATCCCTCGGGGAGCTGTTTTTT.

CDR3 sequence (DNA): TGTGCCAGCCCCACAGGGACCAACACTGAAGCTTTCTTT. Protein: CASPTGTNTEAFF. J is TRBJ1-1 and V is TRBV6-5; D might be TRBD1 (6 bases). Trimming cost V 8 bases and J 2 bases, with 12 bases left between them. The CDR3 runs 13 residues. Germline V gives CDR1 MNHEY, CDR2 SVGAGI.

This sequence joins TRBV7-2 and TRBJ2-3; 10 bases fit TRBD2. The CDR3 runs 17 residues. Germline V gives CDR1 SGHTA, CDR2 FQGNSA. Unmatched junction bases numbered 11, after V lost 0 bases and J lost 8 bases. The CDR3 DNA follows: TGTGCCAGCAGCTTAGCGGCCCGCCCGGCTAGCGGGAGTACGCAGTATTTT. Protein sequence: CASSLAARPASGSTQYF.

This clone was observed once. V and J are TRBV11-2 and TRBJ2-7; D call uncertain. Trimming cost V 1 base and J 6 bases, with 13 bases left between them. The CDR3 covers 14 residues. The germline V gene encodes CDR1 SGHAT and CDR2 FQNNGV. The CDR3 region is CASSLVPRSSEQYV. The CDR3 DNA follows: TGTGCCAGCAGCTTAGTGCCCAGGAGTTCCGAGCAGTACGTC.

This clone was observed once. This sequence joins TRBV6-5 and TRBJ2-7; 7 nucleotides line up with TRBD1. Germline V gene sequence: CDR1 MNHEY, CDR2 SVGAGI. The J segment lost 7 bases and the V segment lost 11 bases, leaving 5 bases of the junction unmatched. The CDR3 is made up of 10 amino acids. CDR3 loop: CAGRRGEQYF. The DNA of the CDR3 is TGTGCCGGCCGCAGGGGGGAGCAGTACTTC.

The CDR3 nucleotides are TGTGCCAGCAGCTTAGGGTCCGGGTGGGAAACCACCGGGGAGCTGTTTTTT. The encoded protein is CASSLGSGWETTGELFF. The chain employs TRBV7-9 and TRBJ2-2, with unresolved D. With 1 base removed from V and 4 bases from J, the gap between germline ends came to 16 bases. The CDR3 loop spans 17 amino acids. CDR1 and CDR2 from the germline V gene are SEHNR and FQNEAQ (reference sequence).

The J gene is TRBJ2-5, the V gene TRBV28, with 9 bases identical to TRBD2. Germline CDR1 reads MDHEN; CDR2 reads SYDVKM. Germline trimming cut 6 bases from V and 1 base from J; bases unmatched to any gene: 3. The CDR3 has 14 amino acids. The CDR3 is CASRRLAVQETQYF. CDR3 sequence (DNA): TGTGCCAGCAGGAGACTAGCGGTCCAAGAGACCCAGTACTTC.

The chain combines TRBV29-1 with TRBJ2-3, with D perhaps matching TRBD1 (5 bases). Per the germline V gene, CDR1 is SQVTM and CDR2 is ANQGSEA. The length of the CDR3 is 13 residues. V lost 4 bases and J 4 bases, leaving 12 bases between the germline ends. The CDR3 here is CSVAPQGSDTQYF. Here the CDR3 DNA reads TGCAGCGTTGCTCCGCAGGGTTCAGATACGCAGTATTTT.

This clone was seen just once. V is TRBV7-9 and J is TRBJ1-2; possible D gene TRBD1, 5 bases. The length of the CDR3 is 14 residues. Germline V lookup: CDR1 SEHNR, CDR2 FQNEAQ (reference sequence). Trimming cost V 4 bases and J 1 base, with 10 bases left between them. The CDR3 loop is CASSSQGFNYGYTF. CDR3 bases: TGTGCCAGCAGCTCCCAGGGTTTTAACTATGGCTACACCTTC.

This chain joins TRBV5-1 and TRBJ2-1; D not resolved. The CDR3 consists of 14 residues. Germline V gene sequence: CDR1 SGHRS, CDR2 YFSETQ. Trimming stripped 4 bases from V and 7 bases from J, with 15 bases between. CDR3 sequence (DNA): TGCGCCAGCAGCCCTATAAGAAGCCTGAATGAGCAGTTCTTC. It specifies CASSPIRSLNEQFF.

J is TRBJ2-1 and V is TRBV11-2, with 10 nucleotides matching TRBD1. V shed 5 bases and J 6 bases; nucleotides not matched to a gene: 10. The germline gives CDR1 SGHAT, CDR2 FQNNGV. The CDR3 sequence is 16 residues long. The CDR3 spells CASSARSDRGLNEQFF. CDR3 nucleotide sequence: TGTGCCAGCAGCGCCCGAAGTGACAGGGGGCTCAATGAGCAGTTCTTC.

This rearrangement joins TRBV4-1 to TRBJ2-3, with D unclear. The CDR3 spans 17 residues. The V gene's germline CDR1 is MGHRA and CDR2 YSYEKL. V dropped 1 base and J dropped 4 bases, with 18 bases sitting between them. CDR3 coding DNA: TGCGCCAGCAGCCAAGGTGGGATCAGGACGGTCTCAGATACGCAGTATTTT. Encoded protein: CASSQGGIRTVSDTQYF.